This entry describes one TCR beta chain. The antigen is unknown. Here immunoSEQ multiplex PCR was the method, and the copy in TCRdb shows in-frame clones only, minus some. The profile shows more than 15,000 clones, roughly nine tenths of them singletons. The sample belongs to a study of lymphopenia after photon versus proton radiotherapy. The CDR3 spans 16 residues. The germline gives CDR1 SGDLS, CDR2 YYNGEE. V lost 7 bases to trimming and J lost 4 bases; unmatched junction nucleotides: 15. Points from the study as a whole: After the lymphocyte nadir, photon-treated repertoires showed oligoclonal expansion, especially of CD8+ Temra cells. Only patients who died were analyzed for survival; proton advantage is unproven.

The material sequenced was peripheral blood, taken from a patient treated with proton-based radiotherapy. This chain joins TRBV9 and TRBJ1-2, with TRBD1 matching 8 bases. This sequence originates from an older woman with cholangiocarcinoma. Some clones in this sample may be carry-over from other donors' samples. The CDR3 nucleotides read TGTGCCAGCCGGCCCGGCCAGGGGGCTTTGGGCTATGGCTACACCTTC. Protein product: CASRPGQGALGYGYTF.